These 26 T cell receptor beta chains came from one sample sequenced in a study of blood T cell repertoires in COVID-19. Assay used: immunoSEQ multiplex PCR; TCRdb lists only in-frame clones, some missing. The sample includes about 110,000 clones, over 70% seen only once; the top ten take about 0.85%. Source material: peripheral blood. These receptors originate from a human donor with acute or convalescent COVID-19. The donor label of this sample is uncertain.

The CDR3 sequence is CSVAGTHEAGYTF. As DNA, the CDR3 is TGCAGCGTGGCCGGGACACACGAGGCTGGCTACACCTTC. V gene TRBV29-1 combines with J gene TRBJ1-2; possibly TRBD1 for D (6 bases). The V end was cut by 6 bases, the J end by 7 bases, with 18 bases between. Germline CDR1 reads SQVTM; CDR2 reads ANQGSEA. The CDR3 sequence is 13 residues long.

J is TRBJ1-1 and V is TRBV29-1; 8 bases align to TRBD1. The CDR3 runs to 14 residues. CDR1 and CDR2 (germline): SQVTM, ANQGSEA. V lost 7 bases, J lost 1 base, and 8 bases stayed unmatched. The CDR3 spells CSGMHGTGNTEAFF. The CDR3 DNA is TGCAGCGGGATGCACGGGACAGGGAACACTGAAGCTTTCTTT.

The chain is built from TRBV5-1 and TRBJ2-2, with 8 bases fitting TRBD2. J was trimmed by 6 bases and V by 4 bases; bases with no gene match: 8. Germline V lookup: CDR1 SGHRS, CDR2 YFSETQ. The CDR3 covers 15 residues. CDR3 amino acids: CASSSGTRRPGELFF. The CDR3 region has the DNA TGCGCCAGCAGCAGCGGGACTAGAAGGCCCGGGGAGCTGTTTTTT. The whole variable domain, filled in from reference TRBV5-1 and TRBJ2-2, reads KAGVTQTPRYLIKTRGQQVTLSCSPISGHRSVSWYQQTPGQGLQFLFEYFSETQRNKGNFPGRFSGRQFSNSRSEMNVSTLELGDSALYLCASSSGTRRPGELFFGEGSRLTVL.

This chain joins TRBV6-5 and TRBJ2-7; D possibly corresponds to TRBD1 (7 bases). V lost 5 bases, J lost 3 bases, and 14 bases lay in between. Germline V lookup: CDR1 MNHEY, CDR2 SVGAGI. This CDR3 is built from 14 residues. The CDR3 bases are TGTGCCAGCAGTAAACGACAGGGACTCTACGAGCAGTACGTC. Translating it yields CASSKRQGLYEQYV.

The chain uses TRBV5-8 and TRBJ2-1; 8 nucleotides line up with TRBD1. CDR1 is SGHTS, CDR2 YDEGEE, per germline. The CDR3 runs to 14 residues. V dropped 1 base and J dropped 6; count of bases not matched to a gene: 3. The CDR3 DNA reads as TGTGCCAGCAGCTTGAGGACAGGGCTCAATGAGCAGTTCTTC. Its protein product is CASSLRTGLNEQFF.

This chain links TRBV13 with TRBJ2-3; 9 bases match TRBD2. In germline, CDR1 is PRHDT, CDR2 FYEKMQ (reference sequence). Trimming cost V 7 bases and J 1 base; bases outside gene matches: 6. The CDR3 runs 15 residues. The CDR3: CASTDGGGGTDTQYF. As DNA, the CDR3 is TGTGCCAGCACCGATGGCGGGGGGGGCACAGATACGCAGTATTTT.

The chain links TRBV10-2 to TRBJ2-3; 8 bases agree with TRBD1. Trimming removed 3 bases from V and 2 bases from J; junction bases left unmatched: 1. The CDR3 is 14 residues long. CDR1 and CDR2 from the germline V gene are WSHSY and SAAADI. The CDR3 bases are TGCGCCAGCAGTGACAGGGGGCTCACAGATACGCAGTATTTT. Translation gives CASSDRGLTDTQYF.

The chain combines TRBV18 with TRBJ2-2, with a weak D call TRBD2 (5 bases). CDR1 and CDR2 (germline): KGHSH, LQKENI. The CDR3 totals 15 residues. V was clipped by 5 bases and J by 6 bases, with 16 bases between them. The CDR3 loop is CASSFRAPGAGELFF. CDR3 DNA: TGTGCCAGCTCATTCCGGGCTCCCGGGGCCGGGGAGCTGTTTTTT.

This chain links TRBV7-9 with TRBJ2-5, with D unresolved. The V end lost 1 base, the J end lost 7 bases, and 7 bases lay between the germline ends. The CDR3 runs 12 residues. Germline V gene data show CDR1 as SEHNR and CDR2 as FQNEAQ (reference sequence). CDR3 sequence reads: CASSLESGTQYF. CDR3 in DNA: TGTGCCAGCAGCTTAGAATCGGGGACCCAGTACTTC. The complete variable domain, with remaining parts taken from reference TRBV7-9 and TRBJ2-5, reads DTGVSQNPRHKITKRGQNVTFRCDPISEHNRLYWYRQTLGQGPEFLTYFQNEAQLEKSRLLSDRFSAERPKGSFSTLEIQRTEQGDSAMYLCASSLESGTQYFGPGTRLLVL.

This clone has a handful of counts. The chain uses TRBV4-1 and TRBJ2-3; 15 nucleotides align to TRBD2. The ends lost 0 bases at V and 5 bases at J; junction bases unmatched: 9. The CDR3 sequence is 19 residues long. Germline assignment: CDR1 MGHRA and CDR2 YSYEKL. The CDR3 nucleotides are TGCGCCAGCAGCCAAGAGTCGGGGACTAGCGGGGGGTACAGAGATACGCAGTATTTT. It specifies CASSQESGTSGGYRDTQYF.

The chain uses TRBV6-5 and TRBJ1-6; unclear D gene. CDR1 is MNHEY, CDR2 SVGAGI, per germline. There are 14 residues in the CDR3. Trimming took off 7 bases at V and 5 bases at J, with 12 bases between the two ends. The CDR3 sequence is CASISSRHNSPLHF. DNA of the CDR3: TGTGCCAGCATTTCTAGCAGACATAATTCACCCCTCCACTTT.

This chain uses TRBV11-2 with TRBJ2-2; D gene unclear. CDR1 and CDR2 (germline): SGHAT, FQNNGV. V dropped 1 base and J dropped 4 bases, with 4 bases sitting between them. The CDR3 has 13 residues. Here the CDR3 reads CASSLAGTGELFF. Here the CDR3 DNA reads TGTGCCAGCAGCTTAGCCGGCACCGGGGAGCTGTTTTTT.

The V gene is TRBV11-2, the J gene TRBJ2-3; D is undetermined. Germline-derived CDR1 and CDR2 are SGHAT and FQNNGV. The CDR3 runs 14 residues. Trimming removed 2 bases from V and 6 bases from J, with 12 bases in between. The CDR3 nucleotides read TGTGCCAGCAGCTTATCAAACGCCCAGGATACGCAGTATTTT. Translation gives CASSLSNAQDTQYF.

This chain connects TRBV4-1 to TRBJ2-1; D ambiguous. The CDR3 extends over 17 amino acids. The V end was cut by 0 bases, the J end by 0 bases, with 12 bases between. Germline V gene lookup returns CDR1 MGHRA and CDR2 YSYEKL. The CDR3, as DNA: TGCGCCAGCAGCCAAGATCTTCGGGTACCCTCCTACAATGAGCAGTTCTTC. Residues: CASSQDLRVPSYNEQFF.

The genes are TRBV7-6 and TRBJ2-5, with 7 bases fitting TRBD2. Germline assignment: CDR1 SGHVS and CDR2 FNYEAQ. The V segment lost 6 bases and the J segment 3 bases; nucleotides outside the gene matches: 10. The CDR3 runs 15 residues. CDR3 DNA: TGTGCCAGCAGTCTTCGGGGGGATGGAAAAGAGACCCAGTACTTC. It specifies CASSLRGDGKETQYF.

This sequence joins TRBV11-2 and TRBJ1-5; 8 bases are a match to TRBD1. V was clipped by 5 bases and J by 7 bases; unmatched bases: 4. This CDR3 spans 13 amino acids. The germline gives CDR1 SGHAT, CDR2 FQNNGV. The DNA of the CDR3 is TGTGCCAGCAGCGTGGACAGGGTCCAGCCCCAGCATTTT. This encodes CASSVDRVQPQHF.

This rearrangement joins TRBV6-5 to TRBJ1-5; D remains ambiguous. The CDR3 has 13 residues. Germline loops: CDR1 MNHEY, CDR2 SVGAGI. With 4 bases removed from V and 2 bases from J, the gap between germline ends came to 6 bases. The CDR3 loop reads CASSSKRNQPQHF. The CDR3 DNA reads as TGTGCCAGCAGTTCCAAGCGCAATCAGCCCCAGCATTTT.

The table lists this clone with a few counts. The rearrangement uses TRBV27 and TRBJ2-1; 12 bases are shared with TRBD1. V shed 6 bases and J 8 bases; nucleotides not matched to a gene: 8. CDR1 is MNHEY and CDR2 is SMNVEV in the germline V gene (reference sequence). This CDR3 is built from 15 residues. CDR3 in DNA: TGTGCCAGCAGGGCTGCCGGGACAGGGGGCCATGAGCAGTTCTTC. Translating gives CASRAAGTGGHEQFF.

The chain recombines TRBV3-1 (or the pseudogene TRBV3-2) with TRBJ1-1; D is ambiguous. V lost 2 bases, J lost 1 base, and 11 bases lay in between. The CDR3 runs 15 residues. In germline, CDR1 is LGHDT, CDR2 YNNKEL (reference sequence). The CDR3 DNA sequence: TGTGCCAGCAGCCAATCCGGGCGGGGGAACACTGAAGCTTTCTTT. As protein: CASSQSGRGNTEAFF.

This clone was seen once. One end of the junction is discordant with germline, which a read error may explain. The CDR3 DNA is TGTGCCGGCTCACCGAATAGACAGGGAAATAATTCACCCCTCCACTTT. Translation gives CAGSPNRQGNNSPLHF. The V and J genes are TRBV18 and TRBJ1-6; TRBD1 matches 7 bases. The germline V gene has CDR1 KGHSH and CDR2 LQKENI. The CDR3 covers 16 residues. Drawing the rest from reference TRBV18 and TRBJ1-6, the complete variable domain is NAGVMQNPRHLVRRRGQEARLRCSPMKGHSHVYWYRQLPEEGLKFMVYLQKENIIDESGMPKERFSAEFPKEGPSILRIQQVVRGDSAAYFCAGSPNRQGNNSPLHFGNGTRLTVT.

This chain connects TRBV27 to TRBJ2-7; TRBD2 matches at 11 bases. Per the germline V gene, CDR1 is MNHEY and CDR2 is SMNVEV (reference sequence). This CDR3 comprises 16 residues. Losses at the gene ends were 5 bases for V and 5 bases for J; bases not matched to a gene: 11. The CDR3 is CASSTPGASGGNEQYF. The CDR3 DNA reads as TGTGCCAGCAGTACACCCGGGGCTAGCGGGGGGAACGAGCAGTACTTC.

The chain's CDR3 is CASSQGLGEKLFF. CDR3 nucleotide sequence: TGTGCCAGCAGCCAGGGGCTGGGGGAAAAACTGTTTTTT. V gene TRBV3-1 (or the pseudogene TRBV3-2) combines with J gene TRBJ1-4, with a possible D match to TRBD1 (5 bases). Between the trimmed V and J ends, which lost 3 bases and 8 bases, there was a span of 10 bases. The CDR3 runs to 13 residues. The V gene's germline CDR1 is LGHDT and CDR2 YNNKEL (reference sequence).

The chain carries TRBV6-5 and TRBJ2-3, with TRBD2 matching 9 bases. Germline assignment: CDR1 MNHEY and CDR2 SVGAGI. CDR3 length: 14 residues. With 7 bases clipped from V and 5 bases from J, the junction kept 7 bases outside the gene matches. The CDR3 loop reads CASNRAGGLDTQYF. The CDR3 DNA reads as TGTGCCAGCAATAGAGCGGGGGGCCTAGATACGCAGTATTTT.

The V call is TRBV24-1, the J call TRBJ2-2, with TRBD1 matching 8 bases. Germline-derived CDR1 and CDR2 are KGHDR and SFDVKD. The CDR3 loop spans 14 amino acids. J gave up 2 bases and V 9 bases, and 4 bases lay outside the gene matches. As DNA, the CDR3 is TGTGCCACCTCCGGGACAGGAAACACCGGGGAGCTGTTTTTT. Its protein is CATSGTGNTGELFF.

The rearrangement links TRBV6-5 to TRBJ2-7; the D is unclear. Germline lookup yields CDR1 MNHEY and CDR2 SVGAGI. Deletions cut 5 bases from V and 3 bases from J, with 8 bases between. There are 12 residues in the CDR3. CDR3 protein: CASSPTDYEQYV. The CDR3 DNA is TGTGCCAGCAGTCCGACTGACTACGAGCAGTACGTC.

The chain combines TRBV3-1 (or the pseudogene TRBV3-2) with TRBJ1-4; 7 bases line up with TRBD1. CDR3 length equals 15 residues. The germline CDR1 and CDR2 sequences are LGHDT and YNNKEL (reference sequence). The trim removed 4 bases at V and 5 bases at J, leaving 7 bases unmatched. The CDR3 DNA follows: TGTGCCAGCAGCCCCCAGGGACAGTCAAATGAAAAACTGTTTTTT. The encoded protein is CASSPQGQSNEKLFF.